These 16 T cell receptor beta chains share one sample of origin, sequenced in a study of blood T cell repertoires in COVID-19 (TCRdb year 2020). Libraries came from the immunoSEQ multiplex PCR assay. Here the immuneACCESS table is served through TCRdb, limited to in-frame sequences with V and J called. Missing clones are a known gap in these copies; in checked studies unresolved V genes cover under half, and the rest lacks a known reason. Here the sample has about 270,000 clones; around nine tenths occur a single time. The top ten constitute around 1.6% of the sample. Sequencing input: peripheral blood. These receptors were collected from a woman in her sixties or seventies who had recovered from COVID-19.

This clone came up a few times. V is TRBV7-3 and J is TRBJ2-2; 7 bases match TRBD1. V lost 4 bases to trimming and J lost 4 bases; unmatched junction nucleotides: 12. The CDR3 is 17 residues long. Germline assignment: CDR1 SGHTA and CDR2 FQGTGA. CDR3: CASSSSPTGMGTGELFF. For the CDR3, the DNA is TGTGCCAGCAGCTCGTCCCCGACAGGGATGGGCACCGGGGAGCTGTTTTTT.

J is TRBJ2-7 and V is TRBV11-3; D is possibly TRBD1 (5 bases). Trimming stripped 5 bases from V and 6 bases from J, with 17 bases between. The V gene's germline CDR1 is SGHNT and CDR2 YENEEA. This CDR3 region has 14 residues. In DNA, the CDR3 is TGTGCCAGCAGCCCCGGGCAGGGTAGCAGCGAGCAGTACTTC. Its translation: CASSPGQGSSEQYF.

The chain has TRBV7-6 and TRBJ2-2; 8 bases match TRBD1. J gave up 5 bases and V 2 bases, and 7 bases lay outside the gene matches. Per germline, CDR1 SGHVS and CDR2 FNYEAQ. This CDR3 has 16 residues. The DNA of the CDR3 is TGTGCCAGCAGCTTATCCGACAGGGGATGGACCGGGGAGCTGTTTTTT. Protein product: CASSLSDRGWTGELFF.

The V gene is TRBV20-1, the J gene TRBJ1-5, with 7 bases fitting TRBD1. Germline trimming cut 3 bases from V and 11 bases from J; bases unmatched to any gene: 16. CDR3 length: 15 residues. CDR1 is DFQATT and CDR2 is SNEGSKA in the germline V gene (reference sequence). CDR3 nucleotide sequence: TGCAGTGCTAGTCTGGTAACAGGGGCCCTCCAAGCCCAGCATTTT. It translates to CSASLVTGALQAQHF.

The chain carries TRBV7-9 and TRBJ2-7; TRBD2 aligns across 7 bases. V dropped 5 bases and J dropped 4; count of bases not matched to a gene: 5. This CDR3 is built from 13 residues. Germline CDR1 and CDR2: SEHNR and FQNEAQ (reference sequence). The CDR3 nucleotides read TGTGCCAGCAGCGCAAGACTAGCTTACGAGCAGTACTTC. Translation gives CASSARLAYEQYF.

This clone was detected only once. The chain joins TRBV5-1 to TRBJ2-3; 10 bases are a match to TRBD2. This CDR3 is built from 17 residues. The ends lost 2 bases at V and 5 bases at J; junction bases unmatched: 11. CDR1 SGHRS and CDR2 YFSETQ come from the germline V gene. Here the CDR3 DNA reads TGCGCCAGCAGCTTCACCTATCTAGCGGGGGCACGAGATACGCAGTATTTT. It codes for CASSFTYLAGARDTQYF.

The chain combines TRBV19 with TRBJ1-5; unclear D gene. Trimming stripped 6 bases from V and 4 bases from J, with 16 bases between. This CDR3 has 15 amino acids. From germline, CDR1 is LNHDA and CDR2 SQIVND (reference sequence). The CDR3 sequence is CASSRPPGGNQPQHF. Written as DNA, the CDR3 is TGTGCCAGTAGCCGCCCCCCAGGTGGGAATCAGCCCCAGCATTTT.

This rearrangement joins TRBV3-1 (or the pseudogene TRBV3-2) to TRBJ1-1, with 7 bases identical to TRBD1. Germline values: CDR1 LGHDT, CDR2 YNNKEL (reference sequence). Germline trimming cut 0 bases from V and 5 bases from J; bases unmatched to any gene: 6. CDR3 size: 15 residues. The CDR3 sequence is CASSQDTGVVTEAFF. The CDR3 DNA sequence: TGTGCCAGCAGCCAAGATACAGGGGTTGTGACTGAAGCTTTCTTT.

This chain uses TRBV5-1 with TRBJ2-3; 8 bases fit TRBD2. V lost 0 bases to trimming and J lost 4 bases; unmatched junction nucleotides: 7. CDR3 length equals 16 residues. The germline V gene encodes CDR1 SGHRS and CDR2 YFSETQ. CDR3 sequence: CASSLGNGGASDTQYF. The CDR3 DNA follows: TGCGCCAGCAGCTTGGGAAACGGGGGGGCCTCAGATACGCAGTATTTT.

This chain links TRBV12-3 or TRBV12-4 with TRBJ1-1; 8 positions match TRBD1. CDR3 length equals 12 residues. Trimming took 3 bases from V and 9 from J; bases not matched to a gene: 3. The CDR3 here is CASSLGTGQAFF. In DNA form, the CDR3 reads TGTGCCAGCAGTTTGGGGACAGGACAAGCTTTCTTT.

The chain recombines TRBV7-3 with TRBJ2-3; 9 positions agree with TRBD2. This CDR3 has 14 amino acids. Per germline, CDR1 SGHTA and CDR2 FQGTGA. V dropped 5 bases and J dropped 5; count of bases not matched to a gene: 5. The CDR3 loop reads CASSRSGGGDTQYF. CDR3 in DNA: TGTGCCAGCAGCCGTAGCGGGGGTGGAGATACGCAGTATTTT.

V gene TRBV6-5 combines with J gene TRBJ1-1; TRBD1 matches at 7 bases. This CDR3 is 16 amino acids long. In germline, CDR1 is MNHEY, CDR2 SVGAGI. J gave up 4 bases and V 1 base, and 9 bases lay outside the gene matches. In DNA form, the CDR3 reads TGTGCCAGCAGTTACTGGACAGGCCCATTCGGCACTGAAGCTTTCTTT. Translating gives CASSYWTGPFGTEAFF.

This chain uses TRBV6-1 with TRBJ2-1; TRBD1 might be the D (6 bases). From germline, CDR1 is MNHNS and CDR2 SASEGT. With 3 bases removed from V and 7 bases from J, the gap between germline ends came to 10 bases. The CDR3 extends over 13 amino acids. The CDR3 region is CASSDGTNNEQFF. The CDR3 DNA sequence: TGTGCCAGCAGTGACGGGACAAATAATGAGCAGTTCTTC.

The V call is TRBV10-3, the J call TRBJ1-2; possible D gene TRBD1, 6 bases. The germline V gene has CDR1 ENHRY and CDR2 SYGVKD. The length of the CDR3 is 14 residues. Trimming removed 6 bases from V and 4 bases from J, with 15 bases in between. The CDR3 loop reads CAISPNRDAYGYTF. The CDR3 DNA sequence: TGTGCCATCAGCCCTAACAGGGATGCCTATGGCTACACCTTC.

This rearrangement joins TRBV28 to TRBJ1-2; 7 bases line up with TRBD1. CDR3 length equals 16 residues. With V trimmed by 10 bases and J by 4 bases, 18 bases remained unmatched. CDR1 is MDHEN and CDR2 is SYDVKM in the germline V gene. The CDR3 reads CANRPLKGAGGYGYTF. CDR3 sequence (DNA): TGTGCCAATCGGCCCCTAAAGGGGGCAGGGGGCTATGGCTACACCTTC.

This rearrangement joins TRBV5-1 to TRBJ2-1; TRBD2 agrees at 8 bases. Germline assignment: CDR1 SGHRS and CDR2 YFSETQ. The CDR3 totals 14 residues. V lost 5 bases and J lost 4; bases outside the gene matches: 5. The CDR3 DNA is TGCGCCAGCAGGGAACTAGCGGATTACAATGAGCAGTTCTTC. Translation: CASRELADYNEQFF.